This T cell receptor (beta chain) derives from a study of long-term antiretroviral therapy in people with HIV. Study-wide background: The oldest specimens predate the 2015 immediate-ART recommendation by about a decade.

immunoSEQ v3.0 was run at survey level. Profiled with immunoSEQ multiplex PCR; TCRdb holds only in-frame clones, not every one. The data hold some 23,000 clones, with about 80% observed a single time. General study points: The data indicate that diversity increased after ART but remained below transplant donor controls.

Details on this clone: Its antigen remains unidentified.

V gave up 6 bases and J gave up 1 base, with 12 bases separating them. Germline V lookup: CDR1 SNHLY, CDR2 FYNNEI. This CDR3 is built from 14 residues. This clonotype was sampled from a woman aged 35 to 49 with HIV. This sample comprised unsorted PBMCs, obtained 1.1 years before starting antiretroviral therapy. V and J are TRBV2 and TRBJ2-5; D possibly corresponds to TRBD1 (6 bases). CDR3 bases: TGTGCCAGCAGGGAGACAGGCTTCCAAGAGACCCAGTACTTC. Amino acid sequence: CASRETGFQETQYF.